Shown below are 5 T cell receptor beta chains from a single sample sequenced in a study of CD8+ T cells in alopecia areata. Extracted RNA was reverse transcribed into cDNA, the sequencing template. Sequencing was performed with immunoSEQ multiplex PCR; in TCRdb, only in-frame clones are kept and a portion is missing. The profile shows 60,000 to 85,000 clones, approximately 70% of them singletons. Treatment in this sample: oral pan-JAK inhibitor, 5-10 mg twice daily. The material was CD8+ T cells sorted from blood, obtained at week 24, from a patient treated with tofacitinib. These receptors all stem from a human donor with alopecia areata.

V gene TRBV5-4 combines with J gene TRBJ1-2; no firm D call. The length of the CDR3 is 16 residues. V was trimmed by 4 bases and J by 1 base, leaving 17 bases between them. Germline assignment: CDR1 SGHNT and CDR2 YYREEE (reference sequence). DNA for the CDR3: TGTGCCAGCAGCCGACGGGATCGACTGGGTAACTATGGCTACACCTTC. It translates to CASSRRDRLGNYGYTF.

This rearrangement joins TRBV2 to TRBJ2-7; TRBD1 matches at 7 bases. Germline V gives CDR1 SNHLY, CDR2 FYNNEI. The CDR3 is 16 amino acids. With V trimmed by 6 bases and J by 3 bases, 14 bases remained unmatched. For the CDR3, the DNA is TGTGCCAGCAGGGACCATACAGGGGAAGCCCGCTACGAGCAGTACTTC. Encoded protein: CASRDHTGEARYEQYF.

This clone was recorded only once. The V call is TRBV18, the J call TRBJ2-3, with 9 bases fitting TRBD1. After removal of 3 bases from V and 0 bases from J, the junction contained 1 base not matched to a gene. The CDR3 has 15 amino acids. Per germline, CDR1 KGHSH and CDR2 LQKENI. CDR3 sequence: CASSPGQGSTDTQYF. In nucleotides, the CDR3 is TGTGCCAGCTCACCGGGACAGGGTAGCACAGATACGCAGTATTTT.

V usage is TRBV4-1 and J usage is TRBJ2-7; 8 positions agree with TRBD2. V lost 2 bases and J lost 4; bases outside the gene matches: 10. The CDR3 is 16 residues long. Germline CDR1 reads MGHRA; CDR2 reads YSYEKL. The CDR3 DNA follows: TGCGCCAGCAGCCAATCCCCGCGGGAGGCACGGTACGAGCAGTACTTC. Translated, it gives CASSQSPREARYEQYF.

The V gene is TRBV7-9, the J gene TRBJ2-4; TRBD1 matches at 9 bases. Germline-derived CDR1 and CDR2 are SEHNR and FQNEAQ (reference sequence). The CDR3 covers 14 residues. The junction had 6 bases not matched to a gene; V was cut back by 5 bases and J by 7 bases. For the CDR3, the DNA is TGTGCCAGCAGCCGACAGGGGGGAGAGAACATTCAGTACTTC. Encoded protein: CASSRQGGENIQYF.